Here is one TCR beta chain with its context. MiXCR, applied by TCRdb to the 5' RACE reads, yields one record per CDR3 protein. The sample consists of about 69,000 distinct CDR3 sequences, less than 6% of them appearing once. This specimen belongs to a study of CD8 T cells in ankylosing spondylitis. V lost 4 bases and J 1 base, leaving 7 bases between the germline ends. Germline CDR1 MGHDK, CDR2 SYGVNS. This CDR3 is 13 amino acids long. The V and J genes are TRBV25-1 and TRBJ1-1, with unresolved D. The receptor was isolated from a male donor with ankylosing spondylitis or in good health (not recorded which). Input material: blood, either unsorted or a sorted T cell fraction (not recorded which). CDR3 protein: CASSAGSNTEAFF. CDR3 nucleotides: TGTGCCAGCAGTGCTGGGTCGAACACTGAAGCTTTCTTT.